Given below is one TCR beta chain in context. This sample was included in a study of blood T cell repertoires in COVID-19. Study-level background: Spain, Italy and the United States supplied samples that represented acute and convalescent COVID-19.

Profiled with immunoSEQ multiplex PCR; TCRdb holds only in-frame clones, not every one. The data hold under 200,000 clones, with approximately 80% observed a single time. This TCR was recovered from an older woman with acute or convalescent COVID-19. The sample taken for sequencing was peripheral blood.

The CDR3 protein is CASSWGLGQPQHF. The DNA of the CDR3 is TGTGCCAGCAGTTGGGGACTTGGTCAGCCCCAGCATTTT. V and J are TRBV27 and TRBJ1-5, with D perhaps TRBD1 (5 bases). The CDR3 extends over 13 amino acids. The ends were cut back, 4 bases at V and 6 bases at J, with 10 bases in the middle. Looked up from germline, CDR1 is MNHEY and CDR2 is SMNVEV (reference sequence).